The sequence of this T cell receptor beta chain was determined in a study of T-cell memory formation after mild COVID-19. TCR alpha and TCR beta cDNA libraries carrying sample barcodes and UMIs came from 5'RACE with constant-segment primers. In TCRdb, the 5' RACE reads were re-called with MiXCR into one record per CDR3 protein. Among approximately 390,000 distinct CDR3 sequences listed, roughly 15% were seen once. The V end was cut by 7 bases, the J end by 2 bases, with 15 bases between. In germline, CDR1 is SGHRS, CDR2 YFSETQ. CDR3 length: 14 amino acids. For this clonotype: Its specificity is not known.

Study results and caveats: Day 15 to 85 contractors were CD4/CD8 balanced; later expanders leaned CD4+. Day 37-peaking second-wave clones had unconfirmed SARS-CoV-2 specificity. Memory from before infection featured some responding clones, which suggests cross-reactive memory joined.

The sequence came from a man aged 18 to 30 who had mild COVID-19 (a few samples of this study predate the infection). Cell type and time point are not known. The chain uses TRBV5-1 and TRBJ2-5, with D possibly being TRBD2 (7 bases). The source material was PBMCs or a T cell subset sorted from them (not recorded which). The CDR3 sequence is CASRTGGPQETQYF. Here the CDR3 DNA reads TGCGCCAGCCGCACGGGGGGCCCTCAAGAGACCCAGTACTTC.